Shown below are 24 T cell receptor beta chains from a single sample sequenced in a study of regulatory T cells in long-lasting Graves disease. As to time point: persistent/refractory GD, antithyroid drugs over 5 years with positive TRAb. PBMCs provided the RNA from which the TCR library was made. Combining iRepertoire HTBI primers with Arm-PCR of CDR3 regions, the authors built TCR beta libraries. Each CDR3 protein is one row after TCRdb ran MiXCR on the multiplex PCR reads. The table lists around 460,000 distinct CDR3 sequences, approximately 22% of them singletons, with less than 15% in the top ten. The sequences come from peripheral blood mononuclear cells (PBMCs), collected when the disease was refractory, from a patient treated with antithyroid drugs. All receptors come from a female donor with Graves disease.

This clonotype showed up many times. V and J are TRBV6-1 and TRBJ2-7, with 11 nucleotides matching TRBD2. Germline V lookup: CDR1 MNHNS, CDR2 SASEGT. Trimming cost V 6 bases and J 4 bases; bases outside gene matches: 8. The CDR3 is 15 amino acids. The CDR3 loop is CASSFRGLAVYEQYF. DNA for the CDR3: TGTGCCAGCAGCTTTAGGGGACTAGCGGTTTACGAGCAGTACTTC.

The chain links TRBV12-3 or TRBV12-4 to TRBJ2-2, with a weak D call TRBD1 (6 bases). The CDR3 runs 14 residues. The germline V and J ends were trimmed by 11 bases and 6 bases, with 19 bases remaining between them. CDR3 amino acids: CAGGRDMYPGELFF. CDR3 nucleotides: TGTGCCGGGGGCCGGGACATGTACCCCGGGGAGCTGTTTTTT.

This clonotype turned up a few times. The CDR3 is CASGLAFETGTFYEQYF. The CDR3 nucleotides read TGTGCTAGTGGTTTAGCCTTCGAGACAGGGACATTCTACGAGCAGTACTTC. This rearrangement joins TRBV12-5 to TRBJ2-7; TRBD1 aligns across 7 bases. The length of the CDR3 is 17 residues. The J segment lost 3 bases and the V segment lost 3 bases, leaving 14 bases of the junction unmatched. In germline, CDR1 is LGHNT, CDR2 FRNRAP.

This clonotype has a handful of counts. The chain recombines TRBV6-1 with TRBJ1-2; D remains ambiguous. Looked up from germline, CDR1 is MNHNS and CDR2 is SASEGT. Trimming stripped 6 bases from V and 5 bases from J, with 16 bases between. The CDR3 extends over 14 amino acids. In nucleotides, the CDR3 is TGTGCCAGCAGCACGACACCCGACCCATATGGCTACACCTTC. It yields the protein CASSTTPDPYGYTF.

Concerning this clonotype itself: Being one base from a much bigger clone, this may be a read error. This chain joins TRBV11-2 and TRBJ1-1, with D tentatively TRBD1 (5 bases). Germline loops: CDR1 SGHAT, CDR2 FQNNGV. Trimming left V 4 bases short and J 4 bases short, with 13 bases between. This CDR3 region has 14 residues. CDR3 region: CASSSTATSTEAFF. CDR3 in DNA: TGTGCCAGCAGCTCGACAGCGACGAGCACTGAAGCTTTCTTT.

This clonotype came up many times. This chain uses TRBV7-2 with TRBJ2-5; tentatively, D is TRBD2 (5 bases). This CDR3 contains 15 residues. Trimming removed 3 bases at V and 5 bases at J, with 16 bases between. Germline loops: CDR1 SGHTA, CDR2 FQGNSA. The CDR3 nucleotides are TGTGCCAGCAGCTTCCCCGTCCTAGCCAGGGAGACCCAGTACTTC. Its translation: CASSFPVLARETQYF. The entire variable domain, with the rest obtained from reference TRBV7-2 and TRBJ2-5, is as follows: GAGVSQSPSNKVTEKGKDVELRCDPISGHTALYWYRQSLGQGLEFLIYFQGNSAPDKSGLPSDRFSAERTGGSVSTLTIQRTQQEDSAVYLCASSFPVLARETQYFGPGTRLLVL.

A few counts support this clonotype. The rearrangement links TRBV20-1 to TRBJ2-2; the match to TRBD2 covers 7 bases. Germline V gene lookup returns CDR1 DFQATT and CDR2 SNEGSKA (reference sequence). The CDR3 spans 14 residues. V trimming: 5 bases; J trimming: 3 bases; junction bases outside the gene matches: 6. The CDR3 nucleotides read TGCAGTGCTCTAAGCGGGGTCCACACCGGGGAGCTGTTTTTT. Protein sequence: CSALSGVHTGELFF.

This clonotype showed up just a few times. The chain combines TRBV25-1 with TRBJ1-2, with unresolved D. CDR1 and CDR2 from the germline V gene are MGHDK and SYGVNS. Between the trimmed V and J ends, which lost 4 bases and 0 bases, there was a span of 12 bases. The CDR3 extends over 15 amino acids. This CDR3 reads CASSAGFGANYGYTF. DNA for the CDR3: TGTGCCAGCAGTGCCGGGTTCGGGGCTAACTATGGCTACACCTTC.

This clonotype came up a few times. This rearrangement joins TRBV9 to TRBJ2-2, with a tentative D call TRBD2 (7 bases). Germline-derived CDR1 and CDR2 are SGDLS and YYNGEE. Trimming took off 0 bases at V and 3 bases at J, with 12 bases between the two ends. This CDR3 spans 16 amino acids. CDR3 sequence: CASSVVRGADTGELFF. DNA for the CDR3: TGTGCCAGCAGCGTAGTACGGGGGGCGGACACCGGGGAGCTGTTTTTT.

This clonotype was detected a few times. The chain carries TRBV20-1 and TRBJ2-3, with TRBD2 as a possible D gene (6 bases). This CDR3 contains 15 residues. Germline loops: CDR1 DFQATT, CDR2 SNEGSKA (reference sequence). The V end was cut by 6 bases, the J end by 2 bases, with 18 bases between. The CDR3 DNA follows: TGCAGTGCCGACCCCGGGACTTTCAACACAGATACGCAGTATTTT. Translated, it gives CSADPGTFNTDTQYF.

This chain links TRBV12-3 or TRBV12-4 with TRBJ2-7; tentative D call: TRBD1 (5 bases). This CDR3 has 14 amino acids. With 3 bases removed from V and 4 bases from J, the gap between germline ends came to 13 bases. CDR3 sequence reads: CASSFGAPGYEQYF. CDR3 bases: TGTGCCAGCAGTTTTGGAGCCCCAGGGTACGAGCAGTACTTC.

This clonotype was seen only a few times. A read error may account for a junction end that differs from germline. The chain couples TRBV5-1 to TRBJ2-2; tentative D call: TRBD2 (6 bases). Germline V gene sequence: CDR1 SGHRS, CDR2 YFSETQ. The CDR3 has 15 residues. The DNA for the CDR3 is TGCGCCTGCAGCTTATTCTCTCCGGGGGTCGGGGAGCTGTTTTTT. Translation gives CACSLFSPGVGELFF.

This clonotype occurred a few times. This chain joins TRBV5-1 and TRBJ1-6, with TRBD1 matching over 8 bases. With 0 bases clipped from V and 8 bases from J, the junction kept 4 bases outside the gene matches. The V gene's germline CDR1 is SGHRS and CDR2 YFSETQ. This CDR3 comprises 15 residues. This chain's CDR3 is CASSLGDRLHSPLHF. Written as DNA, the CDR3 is TGCGCCAGCAGCTTGGGGGACAGGCTACATTCACCCCTCCACTTT.

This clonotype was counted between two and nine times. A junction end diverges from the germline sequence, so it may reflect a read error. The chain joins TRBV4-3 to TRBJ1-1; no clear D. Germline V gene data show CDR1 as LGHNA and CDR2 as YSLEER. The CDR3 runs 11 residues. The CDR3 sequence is CASSQGAEALF. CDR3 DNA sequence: TGCGCCAGCAGCCAAGGAGCTGAAGCTCTCTTT.

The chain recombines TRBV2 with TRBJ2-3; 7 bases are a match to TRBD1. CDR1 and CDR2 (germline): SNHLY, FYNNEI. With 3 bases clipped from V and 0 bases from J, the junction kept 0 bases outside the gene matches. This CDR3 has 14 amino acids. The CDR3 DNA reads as TGTGCCAGCAGTGAGACAGGGAGCACAGATACGCAGTATTTT. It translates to CASSETGSTDTQYF.

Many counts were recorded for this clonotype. CDR3 in DNA: TGTGCCAGCAGTTACGGGGACGCTGAAGCTTTCTTT. Its protein product is CASSYGDAEAFF. V usage is TRBV6-5 and J usage is TRBJ1-1, with a weak D call TRBD1 (5 bases). From germline, CDR1 is MNHEY and CDR2 SVGAGI. The V gene lost 2 bases and the J gene lost 6 bases, with 7 bases spanning the gap. This CDR3 has 12 amino acids.

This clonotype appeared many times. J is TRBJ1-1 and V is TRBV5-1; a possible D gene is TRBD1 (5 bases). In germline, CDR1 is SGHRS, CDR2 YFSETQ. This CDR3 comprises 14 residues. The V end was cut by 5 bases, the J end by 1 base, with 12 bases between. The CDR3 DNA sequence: TGCGCCAGCAGGACGGGACTCACGAACACTGAAGCTTTCTTT. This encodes CASRTGLTNTEAFF.

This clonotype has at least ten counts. As DNA, the CDR3 is TGTGCCAGCAGCTTAACTGGGACAGCCAACACCGGGGAGCTGTTTTTT. Its protein product is CASSLTGTANTGELFF. The chain joins TRBV7-3 to TRBJ2-2, with TRBD1 matching over 7 bases. Trimming took 0 bases from V and 2 from J; bases not matched to a gene: 3. Germline V lookup: CDR1 SGHTA, CDR2 FQGTGA. There are 16 residues in the CDR3.

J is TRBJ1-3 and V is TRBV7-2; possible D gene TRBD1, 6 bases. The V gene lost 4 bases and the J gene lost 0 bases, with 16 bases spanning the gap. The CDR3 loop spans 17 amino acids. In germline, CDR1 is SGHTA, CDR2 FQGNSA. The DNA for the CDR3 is TGTGCCAGCAGCTCGGCCCATTACAGGGACTCTGGAAACACCATATATTTT. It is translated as CASSSAHYRDSGNTIYF. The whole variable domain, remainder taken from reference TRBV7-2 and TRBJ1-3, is GAGVSQSPSNKVTEKGKDVELRCDPISGHTALYWYRQSLGQGLEFLIYFQGNSAPDKSGLPSDRFSAERTGGSVSTLTIQRTQQEDSAVYLCASSSAHYRDSGNTIYFGEGSWLTVV.

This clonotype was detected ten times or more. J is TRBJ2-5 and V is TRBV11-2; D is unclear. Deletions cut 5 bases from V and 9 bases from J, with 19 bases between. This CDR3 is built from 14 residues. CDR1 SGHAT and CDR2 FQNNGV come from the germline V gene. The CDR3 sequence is CASSKGQDQLPQYF. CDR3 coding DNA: TGTGCCAGCAGCAAAGGGCAGGACCAGTTACCCCAGTACTTC.

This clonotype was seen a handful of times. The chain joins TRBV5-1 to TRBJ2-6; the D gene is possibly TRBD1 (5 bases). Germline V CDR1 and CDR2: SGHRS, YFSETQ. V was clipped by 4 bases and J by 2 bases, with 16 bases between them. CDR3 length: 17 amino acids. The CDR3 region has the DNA TGCGCCAGCAGCCTCTACAGGTCTGGGGCTGGGGCCAACGTCCTGACTTTC. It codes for CASSLYRSGAGANVLTF.

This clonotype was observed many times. The CDR3 here is CASSPWGGVTEAFF. The CDR3 DNA is TGTGCCAGCAGCCCCTGGGGAGGCGTCACTGAAGCTTTCTTT. The chain links TRBV2 to TRBJ1-1; D uncertain. Trimming took 6 bases from V and 4 from J, leaving 15 bases between them. Germline CDR1 SNHLY, CDR2 FYNNEI. CDR3 length: 14 amino acids.

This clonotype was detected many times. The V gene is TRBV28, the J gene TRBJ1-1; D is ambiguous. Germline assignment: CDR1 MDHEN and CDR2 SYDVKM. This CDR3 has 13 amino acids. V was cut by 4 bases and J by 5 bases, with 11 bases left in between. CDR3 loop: CASSSADWTEAFF. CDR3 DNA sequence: TGTGCCAGCAGTTCTGCAGATTGGACTGAAGCTTTCTTT.

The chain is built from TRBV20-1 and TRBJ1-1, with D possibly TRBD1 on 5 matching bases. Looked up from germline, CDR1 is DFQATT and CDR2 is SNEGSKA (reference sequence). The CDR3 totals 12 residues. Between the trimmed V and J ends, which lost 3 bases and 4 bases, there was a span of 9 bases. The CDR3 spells CSARPGRTEAFF. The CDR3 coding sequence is TGCAGTGCTAGGCCGGGGCGCACTGAAGCTTTCTTT.